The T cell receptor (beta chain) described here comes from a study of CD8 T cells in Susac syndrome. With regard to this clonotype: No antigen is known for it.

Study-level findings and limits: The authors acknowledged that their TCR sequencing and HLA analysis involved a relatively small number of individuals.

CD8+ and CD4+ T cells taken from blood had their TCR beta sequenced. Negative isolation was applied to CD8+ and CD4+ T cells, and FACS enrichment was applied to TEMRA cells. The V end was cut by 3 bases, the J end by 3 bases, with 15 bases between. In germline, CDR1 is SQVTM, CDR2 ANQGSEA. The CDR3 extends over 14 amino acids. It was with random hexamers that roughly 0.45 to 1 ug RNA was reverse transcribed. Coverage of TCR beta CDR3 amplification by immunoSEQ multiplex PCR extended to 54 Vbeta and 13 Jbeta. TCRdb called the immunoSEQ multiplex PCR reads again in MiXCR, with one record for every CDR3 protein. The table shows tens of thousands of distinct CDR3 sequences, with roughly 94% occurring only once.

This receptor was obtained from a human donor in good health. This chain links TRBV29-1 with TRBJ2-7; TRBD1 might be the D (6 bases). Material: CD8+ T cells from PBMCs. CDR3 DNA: TGCAGCGTTGATGAACAGGGTGGCAGCTACGAGCAGTACTTC. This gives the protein CSVDEQGGSYEQYF.